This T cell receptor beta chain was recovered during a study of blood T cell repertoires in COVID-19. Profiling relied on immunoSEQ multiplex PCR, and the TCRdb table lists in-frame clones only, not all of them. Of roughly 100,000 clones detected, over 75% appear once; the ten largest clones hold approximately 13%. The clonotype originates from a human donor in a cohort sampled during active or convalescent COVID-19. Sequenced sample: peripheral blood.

CDR3 bases: TGTGCCTGGGAGACAGGGACGGGGACCGGGGAGCTGTTTTTT. Amino acid sequence: CAWETGTGTGELFF. This chain links TRBV30 with TRBJ2-2; TRBD1 matches 7 bases. The CDR3 has 14 amino acids. V lost 5 bases to trimming and J lost 5 bases; unmatched junction nucleotides: 8. Germline CDR1 is GTSNPN and CDR2 is SVGIG (reference sequence).